Below, 2 T cell receptor beta chains from the same sample are listed, as sequenced in a study of OX40 agonist ivuxolimab in advanced cancers. Repertoires were generated with immunoSEQ multiplex PCR, while TCRdb's copy carries only in-frame clones and drops some. Of roughly 100,000 clones in the sample, more than 80% were seen once. The starting material was CD4+ or CD8+ T cells sorted from blood, obtained in a trial of the OX40 agonist ivuxolimab. Receptors were obtained from an adult with an advanced solid tumor such as melanoma, head and neck, liver or kidney cancer.

CDR3 amino acids: CASRSGRRELFF. CDR3 DNA sequence: TGTGCCAGCAGATCTGGGCGGCGGGAGCTGTTTTTT. The rearrangement uses TRBV6-5 and TRBJ2-2; D gene ambiguous. Germline CDR1 reads MNHEY; CDR2 reads SVGAGI. Deletions cut 6 bases from V and 9 bases from J, with 11 bases between. This CDR3 has 12 amino acids.

The genes are TRBV11-2 and TRBJ2-7, with D hard to call. CDR3 length equals 13 residues. V dropped 3 bases and J dropped 2 bases, with 8 bases sitting between them. Germline V gene lookup returns CDR1 SGHAT and CDR2 FQNNGV. In nucleotides, the CDR3 is TGTGCCAGCAGCTTGCAGTTAGCCTACGAGCAGTACTTC. It translates to CASSLQLAYEQYF.